What follows are 14 T cell receptor beta chains derived from one specimen sequenced in a study of T cell responses to AZD1222 COVID-19 vaccine. Some clones are missing from TCRdb's copy, which holds only in-frame ones; the method was immunoSEQ multiplex PCR. The top ten clones hold around 1.8% of a sample with 200,000 to 250,000 clones, 90% to 95% of them seen once. Sequencing used peripheral blood, obtained 28 days after the second dose of the MenACWY control vaccine. These TCRs come from an adult who received the MenACWY meningococcal vaccine as a control.

The rearrangement joins TRBV7-3 to TRBJ2-1, with 12 nucleotides matching TRBD2. Germline trimming cut 6 bases from V and 5 bases from J; bases unmatched to any gene: 5. This CDR3 contains 15 residues. Looked up from germline, CDR1 is SGHTA and CDR2 is FQGTGA. CDR3 bases: TGTGCCAGCAGTACCCTAGCGGGAGGGAACAATGAGCAGTTCTTC. It yields the protein CASSTLAGGNNEQFF. The full variable domain, with the rest looked up from reference TRBV7-3 and TRBJ2-1, is GAGVSQTPSNKVTEKGKYVELRCDPISGHTALYWYRQSLGQGPEFLIYFQGTGAADDSGLPNDRFFAVRPEGSVSTLKIQRTERGDSAVYLCASSTLAGGNNEQFFGPGTRLTVL.

The gene calls are TRBV5-1 and TRBJ1-2, with 12 nucleotides matching TRBD1. CDR3 size: 18 residues. Germline trimming cut 4 bases from V and 8 bases from J; bases unmatched to any gene: 18. Looked up from germline, CDR1 is SGHRS and CDR2 is YFSETQ. DNA for the CDR3: TGCGCCAGCAGCGAAAGTGGGACAGGGGGCGCAAGGTCCAGCGGCTACACCTTC. Amino acid sequence: CASSESGTGGARSSGYTF.

This clone was observed once. The chain couples TRBV18 to TRBJ1-1; 7 bases match TRBD1. V lost 6 bases and J lost 7; bases outside the gene matches: 8. CDR1 and CDR2 (germline): KGHSH, LQKENI. CDR3 length: 13 residues. The CDR3 here is CASSPDREGEAFF. In DNA, the CDR3 is TGTGCCAGCTCCCCTGACAGGGAGGGTGAAGCTTTCTTT.

The J gene is TRBJ2-7, the V gene TRBV10-3, with 7 positions matching TRBD1. This CDR3 has 14 amino acids. CDR1 and CDR2 (germline): ENHRY, SYGVKD. Trimming at V came to 0 bases and at J to 5 bases, leaving 4 bases not matched to a gene. CDR3 nucleotide sequence: TGTGCCATCAGTGAGTCGACAGGGCGACACGAGCAGTACTTC. Amino acids: CAISESTGRHEQYF.

This clone occurred a few times. The rearrangement links TRBV5-8 to TRBJ2-1; D is ambiguous. Between the trimmed V and J ends, which lost 0 bases and 2 bases, there was a span of 9 bases. The CDR3 spans 15 residues. Germline values: CDR1 SGHTS, CDR2 YDEGEE. Here the CDR3 DNA reads TGTGCCAGCAGCTTGGATAGAGGACCCTACAATGAGCAGTTCTTC. Translated, it gives CASSLDRGPYNEQFF.

This chain uses TRBV6-5 with TRBJ2-3, with D uncertain. The germline V gene encodes CDR1 MNHEY and CDR2 SVGAGI. V lost 3 bases to trimming and J lost 0 bases, with 7 bases between them. The CDR3 extends over 14 amino acids. The CDR3 reads CASSYSASTDTQYF. For the CDR3, the DNA is TGTGCCAGCAGTTATTCTGCTAGCACAGATACGCAGTATTTT.

This clone has only one observation. The rearrangement joins TRBV6-5 to TRBJ1-2; D is perhaps TRBD1 (5 bases). CDR3 length: 16 amino acids. The V gene's germline CDR1 is MNHEY and CDR2 SVGAGI. The V end lost 0 bases, the J end lost 5 bases, and 16 bases lay between the germline ends. This CDR3 reads CASSYSLRQPFYGYTF. Written as DNA, the CDR3 is TGTGCCAGCAGTTACTCATTGCGACAGCCCTTTTATGGCTACACCTTC.

This chain uses TRBV6-5 with TRBJ2-3, with D possibly being TRBD2 (7 bases). Trimming stripped 6 bases from V and 4 bases from J, with 14 bases between. Germline-derived CDR1 and CDR2 are MNHEY and SVGAGI. The CDR3 length is 14 residues. The CDR3 DNA reads TGTGCCAGCAGCCTAGGGGGGGGTGCAGATACGCAGTATTTT. It yields the protein CASSLGGGADTQYF.

V gene TRBV5-1 combines with J gene TRBJ1-6; tentative D call: TRBD1 (6 bases). The CDR3 extends over 15 amino acids. V was cut by 0 bases and J by 6 bases, with 10 bases left in between. Germline values: CDR1 SGHRS, CDR2 YFSETQ. The CDR3 nucleotides read TGCGCCAGCAGCTTGGGCAGGGGCGCTAATTCACCCCTCCACTTT. Protein: CASSLGRGANSPLHF.

The gene calls are TRBV18 and TRBJ1-1; D not resolved. The CDR3 length is 14 residues. The germline CDR1 and CDR2 sequences are KGHSH and LQKENI. The V gene lost 3 bases and the J gene lost 1 base, with 9 bases spanning the gap. The CDR3 here is CASSPSARNTEAFF. The CDR3 region has the DNA TGTGCCAGCTCACCCTCTGCCAGGAACACTGAAGCTTTCTTT.

The chain carries TRBV5-4 and TRBJ2-7; 9 bases agree with TRBD1. This CDR3 contains 16 residues. The trim removed 1 base at V and 3 bases at J, leaving 8 bases unmatched. CDR1 is SGHNT and CDR2 is YYREEE in the germline V gene (reference sequence). This chain's CDR3 is CASSLSAGQGLYEQYF. In nucleotides, the CDR3 is TGTGCCAGCAGCTTGAGTGCGGGACAGGGCCTCTACGAGCAGTACTTC.

This clone occurred once. The chain carries TRBV5-1 and TRBJ1-3; D gene uncertain. V was pared by 0 bases and J by 0 bases, with 7 bases between. Germline CDR1 SGHRS, CDR2 YFSETQ. The CDR3 has 15 residues. The CDR3 protein is CASSLGTTSGNTIYF. The CDR3 coding sequence is TGCGCCAGCAGCTTGGGGACTACCTCTGGAAACACCATATATTTT.

V usage is TRBV20-1 and J usage is TRBJ2-7, with D maybe TRBD1 (5 bases). Germline CDR1 reads DFQATT; CDR2 reads SNEGSKA (reference sequence). This CDR3 is 14 amino acids long. Trimming took 3 bases from V and 3 from J, leaving 15 bases between them. CDR3 DNA: TGCAGTGCTAGTTCCGAGACAAGGGGCTACGAGCAGTACTTC. This gives the protein CSASSETRGYEQYF.

The CDR3 loop reads CATSRAGGTGGLEMTF. CDR3 sequence (DNA): TGTGCCACCAGCAGAGCCGGCGGGACAGGGGGCCTCGAGATGACTTTC. The chain recombines TRBV15 with TRBJ2-6; the match to TRBD1 covers 12 bases. CDR3 length equals 16 residues. Germline V gene lookup returns CDR1 LNHNV and CDR2 YYDKDF (reference sequence). Germline trimming cut 1 base from V and 17 bases from J; bases unmatched to any gene: 12.